This TCR beta chain was recorded in a study of T cells in Graves' hyperthyroidism and ophthalmopathy. The CDR3 spans 16 residues. The germline V and J ends were trimmed by 2 bases and 1 base, with 12 bases remaining between them. Germline V gene sequence: CDR1 SGHDN, CDR2 FVKESK. Patients aged 18 to 65 with hyperthyroidism were newly diagnosed, with duration under 2 months. Fresh peripheral blood, 10 ml, was the source of the PBMCs. Amplified regions were TCR beta CDR3 sequences from RNA transcripts. Primed by the HTBI set, a first-round RT-PCR was run on the TCR CDR3. One entry per CDR3 protein results from TCRdb running MiXCR on the multiplex PCR reads. This sample carries a few hundred thousand distinct CDR3 sequences, 15% of them seen once, and the ten largest clones take around a third.

Specimen: blood. J is TRBJ2-1 and V is TRBV14, with D perhaps TRBD2 (6 bases). The TCR sequence derives from a woman aged 30 to 39 with Graves' hyperthyroidism. The DNA of the CDR3 is TGTGCCAGCAGCCAATGGGGGGTTGGGTCCTACAATGAGCAGTTCTTC. Translating it yields CASSQWGVGSYNEQFF.